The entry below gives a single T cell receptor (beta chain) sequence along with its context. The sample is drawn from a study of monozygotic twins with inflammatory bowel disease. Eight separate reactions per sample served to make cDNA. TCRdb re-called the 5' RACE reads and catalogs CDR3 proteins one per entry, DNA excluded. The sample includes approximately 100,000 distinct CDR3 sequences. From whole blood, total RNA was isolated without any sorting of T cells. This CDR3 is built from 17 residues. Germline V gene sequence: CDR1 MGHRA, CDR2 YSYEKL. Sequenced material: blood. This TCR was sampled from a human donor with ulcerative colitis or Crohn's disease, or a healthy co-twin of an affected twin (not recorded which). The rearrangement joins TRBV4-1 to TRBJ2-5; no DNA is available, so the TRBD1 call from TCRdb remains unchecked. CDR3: CASSPGKAYRGSETQYF.